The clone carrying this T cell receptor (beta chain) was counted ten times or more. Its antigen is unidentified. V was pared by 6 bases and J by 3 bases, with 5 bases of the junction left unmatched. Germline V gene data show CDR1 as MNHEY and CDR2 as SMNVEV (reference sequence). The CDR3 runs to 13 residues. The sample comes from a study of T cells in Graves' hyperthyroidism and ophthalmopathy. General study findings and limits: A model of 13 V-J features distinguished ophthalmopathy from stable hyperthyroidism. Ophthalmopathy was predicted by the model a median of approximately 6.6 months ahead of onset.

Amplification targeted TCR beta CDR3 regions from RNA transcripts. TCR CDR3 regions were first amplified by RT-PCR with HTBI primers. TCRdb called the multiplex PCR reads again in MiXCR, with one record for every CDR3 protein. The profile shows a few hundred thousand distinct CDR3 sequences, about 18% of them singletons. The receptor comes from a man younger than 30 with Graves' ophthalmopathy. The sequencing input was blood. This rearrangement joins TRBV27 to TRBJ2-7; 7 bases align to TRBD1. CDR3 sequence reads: CASSRAGGYEQYF. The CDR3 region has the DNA TGTGCCAGCAGCAGGGCAGGGGGCTACGAGCAGTACTTC.